This T cell receptor beta chain originates from a study of T cells in Graves' hyperthyroidism and ophthalmopathy. Findings of the study overall: Median prediction lead before ophthalmopathy onset was 6.5 months with the model. Most thyroid-expanded clonotypes above 0.001 were also found in blood.

The germline V gene encodes CDR1 SGHRS and CDR2 YFSETQ. With 0 bases removed from V and 1 base from J, the gap between germline ends came to 13 bases. CDR3 length equals 16 residues. Amplification targeted TCR beta CDR3 regions from RNA transcripts. The primer set for the first-round RT-PCR of the TCR CDR3 was HTBI. One entry per CDR3 protein results from TCRdb running MiXCR on the multiplex PCR reads. The sample includes 470,000 or so distinct CDR3 sequences, around 20% of them seen just once. This clonotype was seen at least ten times. What it binds is unknown. The sequence was obtained from a man between 18 and 35 years old with Graves' hyperthyroidism. The chain is built from TRBV5-1 and TRBJ1-1; weak D call: TRBD1 (5 bases). Input material: blood. CDR3: CASSLEGVFTNTEAFF. DNA for the CDR3: TGCGCCAGCAGCTTGGAAGGGGTTTTTACGAACACTGAAGCTTTCTTT.